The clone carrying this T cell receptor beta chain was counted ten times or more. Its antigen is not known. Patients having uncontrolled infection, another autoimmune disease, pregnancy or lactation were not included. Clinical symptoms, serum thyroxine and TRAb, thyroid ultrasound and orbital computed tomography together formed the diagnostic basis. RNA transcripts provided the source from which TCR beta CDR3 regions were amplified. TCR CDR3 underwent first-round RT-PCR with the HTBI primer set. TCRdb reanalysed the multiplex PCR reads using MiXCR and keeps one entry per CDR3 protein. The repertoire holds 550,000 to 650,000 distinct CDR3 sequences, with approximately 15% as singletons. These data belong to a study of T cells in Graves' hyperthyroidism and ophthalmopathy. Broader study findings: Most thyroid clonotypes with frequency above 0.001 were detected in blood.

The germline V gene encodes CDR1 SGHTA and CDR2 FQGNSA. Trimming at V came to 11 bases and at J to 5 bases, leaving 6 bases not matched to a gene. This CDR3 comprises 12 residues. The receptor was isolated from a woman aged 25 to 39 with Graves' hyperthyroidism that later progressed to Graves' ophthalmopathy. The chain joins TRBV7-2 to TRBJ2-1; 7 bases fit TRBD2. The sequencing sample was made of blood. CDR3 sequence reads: CAEGTTDNEQFF. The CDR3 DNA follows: TGTGCCGAGGGGACTACTGACAATGAGCAGTTCTTC.